A single T cell receptor (beta chain) is shown here with its context. The antigen is not known. This sample is part of a study of CD8+ T cells in alopecia areata. The germline gives CDR1 SQVTM, CDR2 ANQGSEA. The V end lost 1 base, the J end lost 5 bases, and 9 bases lay between the germline ends. The CDR3 length is 13 residues. The study team obtained lesional scalp punch biopsies and peripheral blood from alopecia areata patients. Following RNA extraction, reverse transcription yielded cDNA that acted as the sequencing template. Data came from immunoSEQ multiplex PCR; TCRdb stores just in-frame clones and leaves some out. Among roughly 250,000 clones, under 80% were seen once, and the ten largest hold 1% to 1.5%. Study results and limitations: Mouse data revealed clearer TCR sharing than patient data did, a gap possibly tied to HLA. Across lesional scalp, and particularly alopecia totalis/universalis, clonality surpassed that of normal scalp.

This TCR was recovered from a human donor with alopecia areata. The sequences come from CD4+ T cells sorted from blood, collected at week 0. This sequence joins TRBV29-1 and TRBJ1-5; D is perhaps TRBD1 (5 bases). For the CDR3, the DNA is TGCAGCGTTGAAGGGCGAGGGGATCAGCCCCAGCATTTT. Protein sequence: CSVEGRGDQPQHF.